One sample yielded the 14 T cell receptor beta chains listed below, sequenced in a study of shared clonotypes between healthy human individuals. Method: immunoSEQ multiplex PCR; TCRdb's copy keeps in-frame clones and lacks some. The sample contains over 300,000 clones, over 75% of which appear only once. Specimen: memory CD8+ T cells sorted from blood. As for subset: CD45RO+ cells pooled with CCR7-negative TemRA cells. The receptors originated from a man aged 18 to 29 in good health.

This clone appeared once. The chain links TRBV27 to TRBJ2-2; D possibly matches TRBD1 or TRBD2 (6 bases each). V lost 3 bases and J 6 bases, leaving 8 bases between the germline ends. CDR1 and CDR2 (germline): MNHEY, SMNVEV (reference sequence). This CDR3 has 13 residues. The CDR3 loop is CASSFGGPGELFF. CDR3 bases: TGTGCCAGCAGTTTTGGGGGGCCCGGGGAGCTGTTTTTT.

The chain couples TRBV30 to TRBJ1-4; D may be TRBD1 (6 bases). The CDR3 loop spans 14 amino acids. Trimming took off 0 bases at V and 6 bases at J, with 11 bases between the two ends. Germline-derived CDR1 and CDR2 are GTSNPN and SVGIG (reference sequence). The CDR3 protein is CAWSVRGTYEKLFF. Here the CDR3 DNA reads TGTGCCTGGAGTGTCCGGGGGACATATGAAAAACTGTTTTTT.

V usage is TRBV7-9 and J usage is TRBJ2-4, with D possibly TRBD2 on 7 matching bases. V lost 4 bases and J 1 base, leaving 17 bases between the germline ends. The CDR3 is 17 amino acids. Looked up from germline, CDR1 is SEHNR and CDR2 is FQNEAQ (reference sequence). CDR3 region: CASSSPREGGAKNIQYF. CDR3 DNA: TGTGCCAGCAGCTCCCCTAGGGAGGGGGGGGCCAAAAACATTCAGTACTTC.

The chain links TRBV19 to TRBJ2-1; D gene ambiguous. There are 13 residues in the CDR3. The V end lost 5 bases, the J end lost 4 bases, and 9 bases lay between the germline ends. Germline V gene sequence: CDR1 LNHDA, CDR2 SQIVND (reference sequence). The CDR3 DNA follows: TGTGCCAGTAGTGTCGACGGGTACAATGAGCAGTTCTTC. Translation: CASSVDGYNEQFF.

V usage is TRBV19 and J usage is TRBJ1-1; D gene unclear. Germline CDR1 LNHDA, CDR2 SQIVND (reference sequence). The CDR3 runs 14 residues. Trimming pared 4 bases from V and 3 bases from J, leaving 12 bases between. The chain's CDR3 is CASSTIVQDTEAFF. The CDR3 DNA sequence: TGTGCCAGTAGTACGATCGTCCAAGACACTGAAGCTTTCTTT.

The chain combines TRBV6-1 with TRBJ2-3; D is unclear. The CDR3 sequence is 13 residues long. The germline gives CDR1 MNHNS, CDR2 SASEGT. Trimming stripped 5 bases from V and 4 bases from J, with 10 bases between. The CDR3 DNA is TGTGCCAGCAGTACAGACTCCGCAGATACGCAGTATTTT. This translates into CASSTDSADTQYF.

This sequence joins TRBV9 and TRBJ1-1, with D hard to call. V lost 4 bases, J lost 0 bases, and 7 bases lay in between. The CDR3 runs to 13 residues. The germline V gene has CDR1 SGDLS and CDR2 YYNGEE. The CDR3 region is CASSPHLNTEAFF. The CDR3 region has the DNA TGTGCCAGCAGCCCTCACTTGAACACTGAAGCTTTCTTT.

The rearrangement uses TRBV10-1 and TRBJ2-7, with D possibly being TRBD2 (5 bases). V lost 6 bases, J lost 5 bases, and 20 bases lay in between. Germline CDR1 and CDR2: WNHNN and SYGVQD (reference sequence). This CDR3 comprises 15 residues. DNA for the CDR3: TGCGCCAGCAGCGATCACTCTAGCCGTAGCGACGAGCAGTACTTC. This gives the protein CASSDHSSRSDEQYF.

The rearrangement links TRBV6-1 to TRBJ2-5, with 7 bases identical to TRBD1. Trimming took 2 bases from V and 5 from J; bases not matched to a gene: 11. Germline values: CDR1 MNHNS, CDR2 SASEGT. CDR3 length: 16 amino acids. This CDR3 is CASSELTQGLLETQYF. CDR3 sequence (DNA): TGTGCCAGCAGTGAATTGACACAGGGGTTATTGGAGACCCAGTACTTC.

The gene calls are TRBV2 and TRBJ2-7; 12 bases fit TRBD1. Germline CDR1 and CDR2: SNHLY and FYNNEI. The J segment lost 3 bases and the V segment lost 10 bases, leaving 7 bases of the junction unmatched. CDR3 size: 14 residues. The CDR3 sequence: CANQWDRGHYEQYF. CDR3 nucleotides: TGTGCCAACCAATGGGACAGGGGGCACTACGAGCAGTACTTC.

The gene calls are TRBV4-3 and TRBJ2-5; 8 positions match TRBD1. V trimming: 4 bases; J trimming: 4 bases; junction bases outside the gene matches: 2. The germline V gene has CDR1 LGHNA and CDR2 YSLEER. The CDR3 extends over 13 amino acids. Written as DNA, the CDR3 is TGCGCCAGCAGCCCGACAGGGGCAGAGACCCAGTACTTC. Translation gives CASSPTGAETQYF.

In DNA form, the CDR3 reads TGTGCCAGCAGTCCTACCATGGGGACAGATACGCAGTATTTT. It specifies CASSPTMGTDTQYF. The J gene is TRBJ2-3, the V gene TRBV28; D ambiguous. Germline values: CDR1 MDHEN, CDR2 SYDVKM. Trimming took off 5 bases at V and 3 bases at J, with 12 bases between the two ends. The CDR3 runs 14 residues. Supplemented by reference TRBV28 and TRBJ2-3, the full variable domain reads DVKVTQSSRYLVKRTGEKVFLECVQDMDHENMFWYRQDPGLGLRLIYFSYDVKMKEKGDIPEGYSVSREKKERFSLILESASTNQTSMYLCASSPTMGTDTQYFGPGTRLTVL.

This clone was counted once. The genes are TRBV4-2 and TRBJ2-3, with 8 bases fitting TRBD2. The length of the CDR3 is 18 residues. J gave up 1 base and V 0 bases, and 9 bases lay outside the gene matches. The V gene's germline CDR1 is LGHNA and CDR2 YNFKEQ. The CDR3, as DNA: TGTGCCAGCAGCCAAGATACGGGACTAGGGGACGGCACAGATACGCAGTATTTT. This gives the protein CASSQDTGLGDGTDTQYF.

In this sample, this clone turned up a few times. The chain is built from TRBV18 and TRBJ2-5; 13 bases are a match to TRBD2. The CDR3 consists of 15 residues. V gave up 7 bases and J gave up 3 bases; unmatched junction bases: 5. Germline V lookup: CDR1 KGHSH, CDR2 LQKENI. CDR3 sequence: CASLWTSGSKETQYF. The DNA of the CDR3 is TGTGCCAGCTTGTGGACTAGCGGGAGCAAAGAGACCCAGTACTTC.